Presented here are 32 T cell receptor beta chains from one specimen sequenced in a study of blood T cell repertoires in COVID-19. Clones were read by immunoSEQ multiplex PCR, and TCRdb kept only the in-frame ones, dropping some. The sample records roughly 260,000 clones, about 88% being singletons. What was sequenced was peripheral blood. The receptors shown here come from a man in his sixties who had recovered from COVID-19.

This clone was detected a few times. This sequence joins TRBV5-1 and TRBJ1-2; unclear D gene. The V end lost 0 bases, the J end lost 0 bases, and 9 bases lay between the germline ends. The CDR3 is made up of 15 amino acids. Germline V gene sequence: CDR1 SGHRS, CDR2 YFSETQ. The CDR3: CASSLEAKTNYGYTF. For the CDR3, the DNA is TGCGCCAGCAGCTTGGAAGCGAAAACTAACTATGGCTACACCTTC. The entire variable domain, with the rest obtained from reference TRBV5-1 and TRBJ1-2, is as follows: KAGVTQTPRYLIKTRGQQVTLSCSPISGHRSVSWYQQTPGQGLQFLFEYFSETQRNKGNFPGRFSGRQFSNSRSEMNVSTLELGDSALYLCASSLEAKTNYGYTFGSGTRLTVV.

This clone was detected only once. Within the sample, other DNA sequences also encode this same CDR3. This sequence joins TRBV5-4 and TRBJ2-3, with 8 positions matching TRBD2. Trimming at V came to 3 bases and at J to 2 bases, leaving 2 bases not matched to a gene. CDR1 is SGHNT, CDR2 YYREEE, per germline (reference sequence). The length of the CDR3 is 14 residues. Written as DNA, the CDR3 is TGTGCCAGCAGCTGGGGACTAGACACAGATACGCAGTATTTT. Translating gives CASSWGLDTDTQYF.

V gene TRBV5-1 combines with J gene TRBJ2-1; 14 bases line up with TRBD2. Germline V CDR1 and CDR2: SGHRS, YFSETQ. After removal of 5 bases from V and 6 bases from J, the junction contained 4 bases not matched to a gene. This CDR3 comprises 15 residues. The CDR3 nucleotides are TGCGCCAGCAGGGTCGGGACTAGCGGGGGCAATGAGCAGTTCTTC. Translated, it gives CASRVGTSGGNEQFF.

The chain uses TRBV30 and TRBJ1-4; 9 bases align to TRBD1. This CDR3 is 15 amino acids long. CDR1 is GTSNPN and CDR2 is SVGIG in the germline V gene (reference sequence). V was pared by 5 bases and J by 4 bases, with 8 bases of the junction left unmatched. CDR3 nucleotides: TGTGCCTGGGAAAAAGCGGGACAGGGTAATGAAAAACTGTTTTTT. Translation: CAWEKAGQGNEKLFF.

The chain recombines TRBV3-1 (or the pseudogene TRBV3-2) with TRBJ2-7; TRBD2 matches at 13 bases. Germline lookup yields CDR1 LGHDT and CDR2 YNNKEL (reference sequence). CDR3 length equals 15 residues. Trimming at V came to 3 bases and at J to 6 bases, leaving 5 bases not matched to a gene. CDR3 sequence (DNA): TGTGCCAGCAGCCAGGCGGGACTAGCGGGGTTCGAGCAGTACTTC. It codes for CASSQAGLAGFEQYF.

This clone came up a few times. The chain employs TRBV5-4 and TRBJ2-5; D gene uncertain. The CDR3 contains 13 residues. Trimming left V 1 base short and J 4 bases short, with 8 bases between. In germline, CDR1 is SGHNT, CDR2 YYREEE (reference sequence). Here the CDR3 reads CASSLLGTETQYF. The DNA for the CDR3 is TGTGCCAGCAGCTTGCTAGGAACAGAGACCCAGTACTTC.

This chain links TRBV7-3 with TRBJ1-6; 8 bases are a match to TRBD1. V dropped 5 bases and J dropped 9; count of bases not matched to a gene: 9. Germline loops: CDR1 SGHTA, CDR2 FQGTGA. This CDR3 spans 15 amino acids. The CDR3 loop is CASSPGQGVGSPLHF. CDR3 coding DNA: TGTGCCAGCAGCCCAGGACAGGGCGTTGGTTCACCCCTCCACTTT.

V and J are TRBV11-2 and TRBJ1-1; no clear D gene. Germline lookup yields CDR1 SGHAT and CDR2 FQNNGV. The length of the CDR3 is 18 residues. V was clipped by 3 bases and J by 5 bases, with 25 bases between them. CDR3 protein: CASSFSLQGHSLRTEAFF. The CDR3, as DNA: TGTGCCAGCAGCTTTTCCTTACAAGGTCACTCCTTGAGGACTGAAGCTTTCTTT.

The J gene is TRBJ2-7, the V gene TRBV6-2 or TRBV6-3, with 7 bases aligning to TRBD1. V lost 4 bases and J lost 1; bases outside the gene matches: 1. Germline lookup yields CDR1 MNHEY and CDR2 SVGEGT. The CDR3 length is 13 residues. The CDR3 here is CASSWDSSYEQYF. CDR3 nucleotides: TGTGCCAGCAGTTGGGACAGTTCCTACGAGCAGTACTTC.

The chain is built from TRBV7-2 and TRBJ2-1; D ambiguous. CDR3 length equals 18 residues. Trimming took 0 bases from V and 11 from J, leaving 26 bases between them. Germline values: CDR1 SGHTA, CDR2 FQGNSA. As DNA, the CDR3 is TGTGCCAGCAGCTTAGCGATTGGTACGGCCCGGTTTGAGAGGAAGCAGTTCTTC. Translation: CASSLAIGTARFERKQFF.

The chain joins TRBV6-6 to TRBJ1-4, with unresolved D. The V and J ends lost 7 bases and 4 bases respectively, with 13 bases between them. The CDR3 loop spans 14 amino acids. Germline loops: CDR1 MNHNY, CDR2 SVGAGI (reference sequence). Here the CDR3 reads CASTRQQDNEKLFF. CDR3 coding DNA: TGTGCCAGCACCCGTCAACAAGATAATGAAAAACTGTTTTTT.

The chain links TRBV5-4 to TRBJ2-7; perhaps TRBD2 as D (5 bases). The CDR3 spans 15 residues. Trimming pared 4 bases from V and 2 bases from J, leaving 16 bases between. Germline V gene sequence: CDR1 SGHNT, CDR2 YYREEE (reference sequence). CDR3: CASSEGDYAAYEQYF. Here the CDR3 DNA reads TGTGCCAGCAGCGAGGGTGACTACGCCGCCTACGAGCAGTACTTC.

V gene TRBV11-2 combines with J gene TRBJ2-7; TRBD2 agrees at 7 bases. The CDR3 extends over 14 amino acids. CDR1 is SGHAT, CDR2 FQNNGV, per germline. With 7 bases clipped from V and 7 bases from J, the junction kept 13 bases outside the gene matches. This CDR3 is CASIRSGALGEQYF. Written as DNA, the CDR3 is TGTGCCAGCATCCGGAGCGGGGCCTTGGGGGAGCAGTACTTC.

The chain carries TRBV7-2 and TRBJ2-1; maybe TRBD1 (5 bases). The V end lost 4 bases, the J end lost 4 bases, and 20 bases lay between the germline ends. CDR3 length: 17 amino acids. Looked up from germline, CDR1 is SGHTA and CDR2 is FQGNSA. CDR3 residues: CASSSRGRASNYNEQFF. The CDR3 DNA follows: TGTGCCAGCAGCTCTAGAGGCAGGGCCTCTAATTACAATGAGCAGTTCTTC.

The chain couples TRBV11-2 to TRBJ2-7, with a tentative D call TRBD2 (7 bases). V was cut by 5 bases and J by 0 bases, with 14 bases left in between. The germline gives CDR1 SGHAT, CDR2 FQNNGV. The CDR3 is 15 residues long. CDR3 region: CASSAPGGGSYEQYF. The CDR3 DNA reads TGTGCCAGCAGCGCCCCGGGGGGCGGCTCCTACGAGCAGTACTTC.

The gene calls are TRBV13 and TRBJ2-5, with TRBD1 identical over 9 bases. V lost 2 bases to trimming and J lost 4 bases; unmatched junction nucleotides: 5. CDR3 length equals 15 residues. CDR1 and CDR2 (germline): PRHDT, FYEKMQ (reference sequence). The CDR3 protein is CASSLTGQGRETQYF. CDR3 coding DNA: TGTGCCAGCAGCTTAACCGGACAGGGGAGAGAGACCCAGTACTTC.

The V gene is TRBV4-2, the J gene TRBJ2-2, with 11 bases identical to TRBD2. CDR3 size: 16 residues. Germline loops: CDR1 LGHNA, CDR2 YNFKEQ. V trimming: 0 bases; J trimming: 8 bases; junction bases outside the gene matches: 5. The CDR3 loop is CASSQDVAGGRGELFF. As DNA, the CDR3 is TGTGCCAGCAGCCAAGACGTAGCGGGGGGGCGTGGGGAGCTGTTTTTT.

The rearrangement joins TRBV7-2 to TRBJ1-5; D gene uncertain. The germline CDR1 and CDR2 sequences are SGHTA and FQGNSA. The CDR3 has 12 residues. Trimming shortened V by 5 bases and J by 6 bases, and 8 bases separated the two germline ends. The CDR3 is CASSPPGQPQHF. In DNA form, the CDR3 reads TGTGCCAGCAGCCCCCCCGGTCAGCCCCAGCATTTT. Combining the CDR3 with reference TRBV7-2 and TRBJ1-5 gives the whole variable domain GAGVSQSPSNKVTEKGKDVELRCDPISGHTALYWYRQSLGQGLEFLIYFQGNSAPDKSGLPSDRFSAERTGGSVSTLTIQRTQQEDSAVYLCASSPPGQPQHFGDGTRLSIL.

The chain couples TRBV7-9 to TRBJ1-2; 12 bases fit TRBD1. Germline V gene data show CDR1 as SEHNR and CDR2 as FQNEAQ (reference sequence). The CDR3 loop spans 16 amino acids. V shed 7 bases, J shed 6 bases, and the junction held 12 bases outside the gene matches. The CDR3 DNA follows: TGTGCCAGCACTCCGAGAGGGACAGGGGGCAGCGATGGCTACACCTTC. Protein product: CASTPRGTGGSDGYTF.

Written as DNA, the CDR3 is TGTGCCATCAAAGACAGGGTCCCAGAGACCCAGTACTTC. Translation gives CAIKDRVPETQYF. This chain uses TRBV10-3 with TRBJ2-5, with TRBD1 matching over 7 bases. Germline V gene lookup returns CDR1 ENHRY and CDR2 SYGVKD. The V gene end was trimmed by 7 bases and the J gene end by 4 bases; junction bases not matched to a gene: 6. The CDR3 extends over 13 amino acids.

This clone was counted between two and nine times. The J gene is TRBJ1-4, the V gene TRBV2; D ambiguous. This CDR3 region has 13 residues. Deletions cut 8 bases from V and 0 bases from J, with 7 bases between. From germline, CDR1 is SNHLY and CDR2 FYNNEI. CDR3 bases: TGTGCCAGCCTCGGGACAACTAATGAAAAACTGTTTTTT. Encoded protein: CASLGTTNEKLFF.

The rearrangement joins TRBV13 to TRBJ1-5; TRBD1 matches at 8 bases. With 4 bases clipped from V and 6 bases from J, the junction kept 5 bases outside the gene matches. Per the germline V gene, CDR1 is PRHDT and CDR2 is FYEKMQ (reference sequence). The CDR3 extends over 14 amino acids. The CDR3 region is CASSSTGEGQPQHF. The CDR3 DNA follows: TGTGCCAGCAGCTCGACAGGGGAAGGTCAGCCCCAGCATTTT.

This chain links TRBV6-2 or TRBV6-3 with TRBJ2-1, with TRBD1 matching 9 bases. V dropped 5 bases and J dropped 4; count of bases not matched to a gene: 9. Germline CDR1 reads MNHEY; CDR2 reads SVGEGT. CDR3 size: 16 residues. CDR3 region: CASSLRPGQGYNEQFF. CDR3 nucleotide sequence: TGTGCCAGCAGTCTGCGTCCGGGACAGGGATACAATGAGCAGTTCTTC.

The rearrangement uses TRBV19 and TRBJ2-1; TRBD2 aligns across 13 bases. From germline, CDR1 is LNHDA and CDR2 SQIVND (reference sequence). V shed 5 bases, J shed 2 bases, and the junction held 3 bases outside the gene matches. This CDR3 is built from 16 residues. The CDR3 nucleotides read TGTGCCAGTAGTCTCGGACTAGCGGGGGCCTACAATGAGCAGTTCTTC. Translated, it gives CASSLGLAGAYNEQFF.

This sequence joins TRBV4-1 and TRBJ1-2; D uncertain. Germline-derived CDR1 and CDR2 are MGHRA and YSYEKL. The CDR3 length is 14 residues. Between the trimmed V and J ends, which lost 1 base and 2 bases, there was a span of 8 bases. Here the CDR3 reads CASSQGTGNYGYTF. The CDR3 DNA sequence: TGCGCCAGCAGCCAAGGGACGGGAAACTATGGCTACACCTTC.

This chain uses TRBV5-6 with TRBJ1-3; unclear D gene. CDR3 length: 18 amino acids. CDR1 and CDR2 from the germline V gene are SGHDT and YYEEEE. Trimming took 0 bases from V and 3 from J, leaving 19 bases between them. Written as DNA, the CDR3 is TGTGCCAGCAGCTTGGTTCGAGAGCGGGGTAAAGATGGAAACACCATATATTTT. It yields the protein CASSLVRERGKDGNTIYF.

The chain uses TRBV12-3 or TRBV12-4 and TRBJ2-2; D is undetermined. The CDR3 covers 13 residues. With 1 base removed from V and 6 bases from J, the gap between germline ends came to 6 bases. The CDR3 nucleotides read TGTGCCAGCAGTTTAGTCAGTCCCGGGGAGCTGTTTTTT. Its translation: CASSLVSPGELFF.

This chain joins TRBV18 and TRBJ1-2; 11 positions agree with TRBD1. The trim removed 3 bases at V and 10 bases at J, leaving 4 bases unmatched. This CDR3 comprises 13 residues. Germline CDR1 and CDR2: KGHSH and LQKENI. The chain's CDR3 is CASSPPGQGDYTF. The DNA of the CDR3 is TGTGCCAGCTCACCCCCGGGACAGGGGGACTACACCTTC.

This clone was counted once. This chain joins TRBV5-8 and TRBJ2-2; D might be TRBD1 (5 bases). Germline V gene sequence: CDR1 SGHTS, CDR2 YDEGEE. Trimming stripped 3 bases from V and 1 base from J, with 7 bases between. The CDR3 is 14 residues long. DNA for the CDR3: TGTGCCAGCAGCTCAGGGTTGAACACCGGGGAGCTGTTTTTT. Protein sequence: CASSSGLNTGELFF.

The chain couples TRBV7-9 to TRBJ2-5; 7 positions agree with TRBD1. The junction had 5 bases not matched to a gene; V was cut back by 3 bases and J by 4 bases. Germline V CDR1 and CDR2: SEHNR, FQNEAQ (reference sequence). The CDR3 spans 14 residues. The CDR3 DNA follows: TGTGCCAGCAGCTTGAGACAGGGTGGAGAGACCCAGTACTTC. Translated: CASSLRQGGETQYF.

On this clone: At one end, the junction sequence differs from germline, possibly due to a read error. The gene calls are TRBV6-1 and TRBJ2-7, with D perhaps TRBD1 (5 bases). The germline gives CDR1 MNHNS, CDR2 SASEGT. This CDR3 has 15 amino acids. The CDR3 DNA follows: TGTGCCAGCAGTGAAGGTCCCCAGGGCTCCTCCGAGCAGTACTTC. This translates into CASSEGPQGSSEQYF.

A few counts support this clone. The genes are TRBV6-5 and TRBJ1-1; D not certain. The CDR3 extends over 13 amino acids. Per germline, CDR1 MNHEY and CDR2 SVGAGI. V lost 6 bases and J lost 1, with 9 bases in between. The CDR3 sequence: CASRPTENTEAFF. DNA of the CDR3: TGTGCCAGCAGGCCCACAGAGAACACTGAAGCTTTCTTT.